This paragraph covers one T cell receptor beta chain sequence. Profiling relied on immunoSEQ multiplex PCR, and the TCRdb table lists in-frame clones only, not all of them. The repertoire has 180,000 or so clones, roughly 85% of them found once; the top ten carry nearly 8.5%. This record comes from a study of blood T cell repertoires in COVID-19. The overall study: Sources were T cells, B-cell-depleted T cells, or PBMCs; the material itself was cDNA or gDNA.

Germline-derived CDR1 and CDR2 are SGHTA and FQGNSA. V shed 5 bases and J shed 0 bases, with 14 bases lying between them. The CDR3 totals 16 residues. Specimen: peripheral blood. V usage is TRBV7-2 and J usage is TRBJ1-3, with D possibly TRBD1 on 5 matching bases. The receptor comes from a man in his 60s with acute or convalescent COVID-19. The CDR3 nucleotides read TGTGCCAGCAGCCCCCAAACAGGCAACTCTGGAAACACCATATATTTT. It encodes CASSPQTGNSGNTIYF.